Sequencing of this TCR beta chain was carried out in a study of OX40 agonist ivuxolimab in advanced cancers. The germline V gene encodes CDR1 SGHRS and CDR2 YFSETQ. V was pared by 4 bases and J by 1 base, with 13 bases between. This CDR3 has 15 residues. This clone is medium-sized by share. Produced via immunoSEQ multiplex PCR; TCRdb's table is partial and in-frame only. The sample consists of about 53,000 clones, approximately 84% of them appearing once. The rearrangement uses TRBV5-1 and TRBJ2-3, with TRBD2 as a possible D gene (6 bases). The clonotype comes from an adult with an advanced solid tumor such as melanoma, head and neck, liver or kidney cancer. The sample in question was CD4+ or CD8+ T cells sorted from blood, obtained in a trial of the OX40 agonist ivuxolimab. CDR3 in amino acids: CASSLTRAGTDTQYF. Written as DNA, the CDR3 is TGCGCCAGCAGCCTGACTAGAGCCGGCACAGATACGCAGTATTTT.